Given below is one TCR beta chain in context. Antigen unknown. The data are from a study of blood T cells in healthy people across ages. Findings and caveats of the study: Naive T cell percentage showed a strong correlation with the diversity of TCR beta. Across the age range, TCR beta diversity per million T cells fell in a roughly linear way.

Isolation per sample recovered at least 7 million PBMCs. The second PCR ran roughly 6 to 11 cycles with a sample-barcoded 5' primer and J-beta primers. TCRdb ran MiXCR on the 5' RACE reads and lists one entry per CDR3 protein. Here the sample spans 650,000 or so distinct CDR3 sequences, about 50% being singletons. The receptor comes from an elderly woman in good health. Material for sequencing was blood.

Here the CDR3 reads CASSLGSLGGRNEQYF. The CDR3 nucleotides are TGCGCCAGCAGCTTGGGATCACTGGGGGGGAGAAACGAGCAGTACTTC. The chain carries TRBV5-1 and TRBJ2-4; 7 bases agree with TRBD2. The end of the DNA aligns better with TRBJ2-7, so the J call may be wrong. The CDR3 extends over 16 amino acids. CDR1 and CDR2 from the germline V gene are SGHRS and YFSETQ.